This T cell receptor beta chain originates from a study of T cells in Graves' hyperthyroidism and ophthalmopathy (dated by TCRdb to between 2018 and 2021). Regarding the complete study: TCR V-J signatures able to tell the groups apart were searched for in a discovery cohort of around 95 patients, of whom more than 40 had Graves' ophthalmopathy and 55 to 65 had stable Graves' hyperthyroidism. According to the paper, TCR Vbeta CDR3 sequencing was carried out on over 130 peripheral blood samples, which came from approximately 43 ophthalmopathy, around 74 hyperthyroidism and approximately 17 progressor patients. Prospective prediction of ophthalmopathy was tested in an independent validation cohort of 18 to 20 hyperthyroidism patients and roughly 16 patients who later progressed to ophthalmopathy. Once sampling was done, hyperthyroidism patients were given methimazole at a starting dose of 30 mg daily, whereas ophthalmopathy patients were given high-dose intravenous methylprednisolone. For training and testing, the 95 to 100 patients in the discovery cohort were randomly divided in a 7:3 ratio. The study also compared thyroid tissue and blood T-cell repertoires from several Graves' hyperthyroidism patients. The investigation overall reported the following: In validation, the model predicted progression to ophthalmopathy with roughly 66% sensitivity and approximately 78% specificity, a median of about 6 months before onset. In cross-validation, a model built on a 13 V-J signature told ophthalmopathy apart from stable hyperthyroidism with about 90% sensitivity and approximately 84% specificity, and in testing the same model reached 80%/75%. No statistical method was used to fix the sample size in advance, and group allocation was not hidden from the investigators. Most expanded thyroid clonotypes (frequency above 0.001) were also detected in blood, suggesting blood repertoires may reflect thyroid immune responses.

The TCR beta CDR3 regions were amplified from RNA transcripts. For the first round of RT-PCR on the TCR CDR3, the HTBI primer set was used together with the Qiagen OneStep RT-PCR kit. Libraries were constructed in a second round of multiplex PCR, after which size selection and purification were carried out. Sequencing of the libraries was done on an Illumina HiSeq2000 using paired-end 100 bp reads. Per the source publication's procedure: SOAPnuke was used to process the raw data, removing reads that contained adapters or uncalled bases, had a mean Phred below 15, or lacked an exact match to the constant primer or identifier. High-quality paired reads were merged using COPE v1.2.5, and each unique nucleotide sequence was defined as a clonotype. Clonotypes were aligned to IMGT TRBV, TRBD and TRBJ reference segments using MiTCR v1.1. The analysis was restricted to V-J combinations with a frequency above 0.0001, which together covered approximately 99% of the repertoires. The TCS score was defined as the ratio of F50 (clonal expansion) to E x V (chaos), calculated using BLOSUM62-based TCRdist between CDR3 peptides within each V-J. Welch's t-statistics and random forest reduced 500 to 650 V-J features to roughly 13, which were used in a naive Bayes classifier (R e1071). Thyroid-blood repertoire similarity was quantified with the Morisita-Horn index. TCRdb redid the processing of the public reads, applying fastp at Q25 and MiXCR, and retained in-frame beta chains. Duplicate CDR3 protein sequences are folded into a single record with the most common DNA and genes. The V and J calls shown here were made by TCRdb, not taken from the authors' results. The sample yields 450,000 to 700,000 distinct CDR3 sequences; 35% to 55% were counted once. Around 20% of the sample is held by the ten biggest clonotypes.

CDR1 and CDR2, per the germline V gene, are SGDLS and YYNGEE. The CDR3 sequence holds 12 residues, the cysteine and phenylalanine included. Only the CDR3 region is kept as DNA, spanning 36 bases read in frame from base 1. V and J lose 4 bases and 9 bases, and a span of 14 bases separates them. This clonotype has more than one count but fewer than ten. Its target antigen remains unknown. Base qualities are not recorded, but no much larger clone differs from it by a single base. Exclusion was applied to patients with uncontrolled infections, other autoimmune diseases, pregnancy or lactation. Clinical symptoms, serum thyroxine and TRAb, thyroid ultrasound, and orbital computed tomography formed the basis for the diagnoses. Total RNA was extracted using Trizol reagent, and RNA quality was assessed on an Agilent 2100 Bioanalyzer.

Rearrangement joined TRBV9 to TRBJ2-7; no D gene call is confident. This TCR was sampled from an adult woman with Graves' disease, either hyperthyroidism or ophthalmopathy (not recorded which). Sequences were obtained from peripheral blood or thyroid tissue (not recorded which). DNA sequence: TGTGCCAGCAGCCAAGATAGACGGAGGCAGTACTTC. It encodes CASSQDRRRQYF.